This TCR beta chain was observed in a study of response to subunit inactivated influenza vaccine. TCRdb reprocessed the RT-PCR reads with MiXCR, giving one entry per CDR3 protein. The sample contains under 500,000 distinct CDR3 sequences, approximately 9.9% of which appear only once. The table lists this clonotype with a few counts. This CDR3 has 15 residues. The J segment lost 3 bases and the V segment lost 5 bases, leaving 7 bases of the junction unmatched. The chain carries TRBV12-3 or TRBV12-4 and TRBJ1-1; 9 bases align to TRBD1. The receptor was isolated from a man aged 45-60 years who received an inactivated influenza vaccine. The input for sequencing was PBMCs from blood, taken about 40 days after vaccination. The CDR3: CASSPKTGGYTEAFF. The DNA for the CDR3 is TGTGCCAGCAGTCCCAAGACAGGGGGTTACACTGAAGCTTTCTTT.